The clone carrying this TCR beta chain has only one observation. Its specificity is not known. Germline is not matched at one junction end, which may reflect a read error. These data come from a study of cytomegalovirus exposure and HLA in healthy donors. General study findings and limits: A few V segments could not be told apart, such as TRBV6-2 and TRBV6-3, and were left out.

Primers for the PCR totalled 60 Vbeta and 13 Jbeta. Profiled with immunoSEQ multiplex PCR; TCRdb holds only in-frame clones, not every one. Of approximately 40,000 clones listed, around 82% were seen once; the top ten hold about 10%. Germline V gene data show CDR1 as SEHNR and CDR2 as FQNEAQ (reference sequence). CDR3 length: 14 residues. The sample taken for sequencing was PBMCs. The receptor's source is a woman aged 18-30 years in good health and CMV-seropositive. This chain joins TRBV7-9 and TRBJ2-7; 7 positions agree with TRBD2. CDR3 sequence reads: CSSAGRTSSYEQYF. The CDR3 nucleotides read TGTTCCAGCGCCGGGAGGACCTCCTCCTACGAGCAGTACTTC.